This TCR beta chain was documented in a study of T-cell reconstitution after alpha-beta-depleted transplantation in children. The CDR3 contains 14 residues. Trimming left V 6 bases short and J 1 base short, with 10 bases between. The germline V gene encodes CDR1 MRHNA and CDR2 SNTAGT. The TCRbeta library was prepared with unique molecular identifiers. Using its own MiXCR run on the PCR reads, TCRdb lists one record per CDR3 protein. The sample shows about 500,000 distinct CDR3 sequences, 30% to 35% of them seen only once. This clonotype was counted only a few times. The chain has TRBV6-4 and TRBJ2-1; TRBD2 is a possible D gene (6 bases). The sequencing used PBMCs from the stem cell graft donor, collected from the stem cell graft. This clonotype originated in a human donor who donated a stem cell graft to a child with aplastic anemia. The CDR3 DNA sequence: TGTGCCAGCAGCCTCCGGGGGTCCTACAATGAGCAGTTCTTC. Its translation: CASSLRGSYNEQFF.